Shown below are 8 T cell receptor beta chains from a single sample sequenced in a study of regulatory T cells in long-lasting Graves disease (dated by TCRdb to about 2021). In light of the paper, this sample's time point label describes: newly diagnosed GD, antithyroid drugs for less than 3 months. For both TCR sequencing and RNA sequencing, RNA was extracted from PBMCs using TRIzol. The library relied on multiplex PCR. The sample was run on an Illumina HiSeq 4000. CDR3 regions were amplified by Arm-PCR with iRepertoire HTBI primers to construct TCR beta libraries. TCRdb trimmed public reads at Q25 via fastp, called clones via MiXCR and kept in-frame beta chains. Each entry merges the rows of one CDR3 protein and shows their most common DNA and genes. This sample lists 600,000 to 650,000 distinct CDR3 sequences; about 15% were detected once. Together, the top ten hold 15% to 20% of the sample. These same records also appear under a second study, on T cells in Graves' hyperthyroidism and ophthalmopathy.

Sequences were derived from peripheral blood mononuclear cells (PBMCs), sampled at new diagnosis, from a patient treated with antithyroid drugs. These receptors came from a woman in her thirties with Graves disease. Donor details come from another sample of the same person, matched by shared clones.

Points on this clonotype: A much larger clone differs by one base, so this may be a read error. The genes are TRBV7-9 and TRBJ2-7, with 9 bases identical to TRBD1. This CDR3 has 16 residues. In germline, CDR1 is SEHNR, CDR2 FQNEAQ (reference sequence). The CDR3 spells CASSSTGTGRTNEQCF. DNA of the CDR3: TGTGCCAGCAGCTCAACTGGGACAGGGCGGACGAACGAGCAGTGCTTC.

This clonotype appeared a few times. The V gene is TRBV7-6, the J gene TRBJ2-2, with TRBD2 as a possible D gene (5 bases). V lost 2 bases, J lost 0 bases, and 13 bases lay in between. The CDR3 consists of 17 residues. Germline V gene data show CDR1 as SGHVS and CDR2 as FNYEAQ. The CDR3 sequence is CASSLSEVASNTGELFF. CDR3 bases: TGTGCCAGCAGCTTAAGTGAAGTAGCGTCGAACACCGGGGAGCTGTTTTTT.

This clonotype was counted once. J is TRBJ2-5 and V is TRBV9; D could derive from TRBD1 or TRBD2 (5 bases each). The V and J ends lost 4 bases and 5 bases respectively, with 18 bases between them. The germline gives CDR1 SGDLS, CDR2 YYNGEE. The CDR3 is 15 residues long. In nucleotides, the CDR3 is TGTGCCAGCAGCCCCGATCCGTCGAGGGGTGAGACCCAGTACTTC. Amino acids: CASSPDPSRGETQYF.

The table lists this clonotype with many counts. The chain carries TRBV19 and TRBJ2-1, with 9 bases matching TRBD1. This CDR3 has 16 amino acids. The V and J ends lost 2 bases and 7 bases, in that order; junction bases with no gene match: 9. Germline values: CDR1 LNHDA, CDR2 SQIVND (reference sequence). The CDR3 nucleotides read TGTGCCAGTAGTATAACGGGACAGGGATTACGGAATGAGCAGTTCTTC. Protein sequence: CASSITGQGLRNEQFF.

This clonotype was observed at least ten times. The chain employs TRBV20-1 and TRBJ1-1; D call uncertain. Trimming removed 5 bases from V and 1 base from J, with 17 bases in between. CDR3 length: 15 residues. Germline V lookup: CDR1 DFQATT, CDR2 SNEGSKA (reference sequence). The CDR3 region is CSAPSVGRANTEAFF. CDR3 DNA: TGCAGTGCTCCTTCCGTAGGGCGGGCGAACACTGAAGCTTTCTTT.

This clonotype has ten or more counts. The gene calls are TRBV28 and TRBJ2-1, with 7 nucleotides matching TRBD2. Germline CDR1 reads MDHEN; CDR2 reads SYDVKM. This CDR3 is 17 amino acids long. V dropped 7 bases and J dropped 7; count of bases not matched to a gene: 19. This CDR3 reads CASTEILGAGGRNEQFF. CDR3 sequence (DNA): TGTGCCAGCACCGAAATCCTGGGAGCTGGCGGGAGAAATGAGCAGTTCTTC.

In the case of this clonotype: At one end, the junction sequence differs from germline, possibly due to a read error. The chain combines TRBV12-3 or TRBV12-4 with TRBJ2-3; 11 bases line up with TRBD1. The CDR3 is 15 residues long. The CDR3 is CTSSRTGGSTDTQYF. The CDR3 DNA reads TGTACCAGCAGTCGGACAGGGGGCTCCACAGATACGCAGTATTTT.

This clonotype was recorded many times. The chain couples TRBV12-3 or TRBV12-4 to TRBJ1-5; possibly TRBD1 for D (5 bases). Trimming left V 3 bases short and J 5 bases short, with 11 bases between. The CDR3 is made up of 14 amino acids. CDR3 protein: CASSLRGTDQPQHF. As DNA, the CDR3 is TGTGCCAGCAGTTTGAGGGGTACGGATCAGCCCCAGCATTTT.